The source of this T cell receptor (beta chain) is a study of blood T cell repertoires in COVID-19. Method: immunoSEQ multiplex PCR; TCRdb's copy keeps in-frame clones and lacks some. Found here are around 75,000 clones, around 80% of them singletons; the top ten hold 13%. Seattle patient enrollment occurred during active infection, with longitudinal follow-up thereafter. The junction had 1 base not matched to a gene; V was cut back by 2 bases and J by 0 bases. Germline assignment: CDR1 SGDLS and CDR2 YYNGEE. The CDR3 loop spans 15 amino acids. Sequences were obtained from peripheral blood. The rearrangement joins TRBV9 to TRBJ1-3; 8 nucleotides align to TRBD1. This clonotype was sampled from a man between 50 and 59 years old with COVID-19, enrolled during active disease. CDR3 residues: CASSVTGASGNTIYF. The CDR3 DNA sequence: TGTGCCAGCAGCGTGACAGGGGCCTCTGGAAACACCATATATTTT.